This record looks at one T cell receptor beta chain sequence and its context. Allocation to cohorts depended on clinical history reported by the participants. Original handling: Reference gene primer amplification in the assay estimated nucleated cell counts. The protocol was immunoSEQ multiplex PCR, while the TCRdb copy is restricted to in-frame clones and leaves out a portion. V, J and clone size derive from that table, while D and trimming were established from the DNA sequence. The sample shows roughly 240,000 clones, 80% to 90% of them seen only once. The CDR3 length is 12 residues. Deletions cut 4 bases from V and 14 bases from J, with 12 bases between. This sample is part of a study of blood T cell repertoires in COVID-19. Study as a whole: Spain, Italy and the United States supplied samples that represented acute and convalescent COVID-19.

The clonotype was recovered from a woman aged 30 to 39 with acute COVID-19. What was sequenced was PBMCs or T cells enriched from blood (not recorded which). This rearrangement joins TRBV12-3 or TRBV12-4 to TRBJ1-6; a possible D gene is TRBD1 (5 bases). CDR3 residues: CASSSARGSLHF. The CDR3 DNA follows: TGTGCCAGCAGTTCCGCCCGGGGGTCCCTCCACTTT.